What follows is one TCR beta chain and its context. Its specificity is unknown. This entry is derived from a study of shared clonotypes between healthy human individuals. Germline V lookup: CDR1 KGHSH, CDR2 LQKENI. The CDR3 totals 14 residues. V was cut by 2 bases and J by 6 bases, with 14 bases left in between. Replicate PCRs from sorted subsets contained roughly 200 ng DNA, which is around 30,000 T cell genomes. Produced via immunoSEQ multiplex PCR; TCRdb's table is partial and in-frame only. The profile covers 950,000 to 1,100,000 clones, with roughly 70% appearing a single time and about 1.5% taken by the ten largest. Findings of the study overall: In this cohort, only blood was sampled, and tissue repertoires likely differ. Clonotype sharing levels among donors were expected to vary with sequencing depth. Across a handful of donors, naive CD4 shared 5% to 6%, naive CD8 under 4%, memory CD4 2% to 2.5%, memory CD8 0.4% to 0.5%.

This TCR derives from a man between 18 and 29 years old in good health. Specimen: memory CD4+ T cells sorted from blood. Subset: CD45RA-negative fraction. This rearrangement joins TRBV18 to TRBJ2-7; the D gene is possibly TRBD2 (5 bases). The CDR3 DNA follows: TGTGCCAGCTCACCATCCCCGGGAATGGGCGAGCAGTACTTC. It codes for CASSPSPGMGEQYF.